This TCR beta chain was found in a study of blood T cell repertoires in COVID-19. Study-wide background: There were acute and convalescent COVID-19 samples, and they came from the United States, Italy and Spain. T cells, B-cell-depleted T cells, or PBMCs provided the cDNA or gDNA that served as material.

CDR3 length: 18 amino acids. The V segment lost 5 bases and the J segment 0 bases; nucleotides outside the gene matches: 13. Per the germline V gene, CDR1 is MGHRA and CDR2 is YSYEKL. In the original processing: Quantification of nucleated cells was approximated via reference gene primer amplification. Clones were read by immunoSEQ multiplex PCR, and TCRdb kept only the in-frame ones, dropping some. The V and J calls and clone size are taken from that table; D and trimming were inferred from the DNA. The table lists 85,000 or so clones, around 81% of them singletons. This TCR was recovered from a man older than 75 with acute or convalescent COVID-19. The J gene is TRBJ1-3, the V gene TRBV4-1, with 7 bases lining up with TRBD1. Sequencing was done on a sample of peripheral blood. DNA for the CDR3: TGCGCCAGCAGCTATACAGGGGCAATTACCAGCTCTGGAAACACCATATATTTT. It specifies CASSYTGAITSSGNTIYF.